This T cell receptor (beta chain) was captured in a study of blood T cell repertoires in COVID-19 (dated by TCRdb to 2019 to 2021). Background on the whole study: Samples covering the acute and convalescent phases of COVID-19 were provided by collaborators in the United States, Italy and Spain. Where HLA class I and class II types were available, the types were taken from metadata supplied by the sample provider, not from assay-based typing. The samples were drawn from two sources: the first 160 participants of the ongoing ImmuneRACE study, and 1,200 or so subjects contributed by 6 global collaborators. The repertoires were made available in a free public database intended to serve as a resource for research on the immune response to SARS-CoV-2. Subjects who had been exposed to COVID-19, were actively infected with it, or had recovered from it provided the deeply sampled blood TCRbeta repertoires that made up the dataset. The prospective study material was composed of cDNA or gDNA derived from T cells, B-cell-depleted T cells, or PBMCs. A de-identified subject ID, COVID-19 status, age in years and sex were almost always included in the sample metadata. Results the study describes overall, beyond this receptor: Clinical and demographic metadata were provided uncurated, with the amount varying by source and participant.

The immunoSEQ Assay, a bias-controlled multiplex PCR, was used to amplify TCRbeta CDR3 regions from genomic DNA. Regarding the original processing steps: Nucleated cell counts per sample were estimated from amplification of reference gene primers within the assay. To quantify the absolute abundance of each unique TCRbeta CDR3 rearrangement, sequence reads were collapsed and filtered. Productive Simpson clonality was computed per sample as the square root of Simpson's diversity index over productive rearrangements. In TCRdb, the immuneACCESS table is reduced to in-frame sequences with V and J assigned. These tables do not hold every clone; where another copy was compared, an unresolved V gene accounts for under half, and the others remain unexplained. V and J calls and clone size are given by that table; D and trimming were obtained from the DNA. The sample data list roughly 230,000 clones, and 80% to 85% of these were observed just once. Of the sample, 4.4% falls within the top ten clones.

The germline V and J ends show losses of 4 bases and 8 bases respectively, and no gene match explains 11 bases of the junction. According to the germline V gene (reference sequence), CDR1 reads SGHKS and CDR2 reads YYEKEE. The CDR3 runs 15 amino acids, cysteine and phenylalanine included. This entry keeps only the CDR3 DNA: 45 bases, framed from base 1. Each collaborating institution followed its own protocols to collect whole blood in K2EDTA tubes. For TCRbeta analysis, collaborators shipped samples in one of three forms: frozen whole blood, isolated PBMCs, or DNA extracted from either of those sample types. This clone was counted once. Its antigen specificity is not known. The record has no base qualities; no much larger clone is one base away.

Sequencing input: peripheral blood. The origin of this receptor is a man aged 50 or older with active or convalescent COVID-19. The chain employs TRBV5-5 and TRBJ1-4; TRBD1 matches 7 bases in the middle. The DNA is as follows: TGTGCCAGCAGCGCCTTGACAGGGTGGAAGGAAAAACTGTTTTTT. This sequence encodes CASSALTGWKEKLFF.